This T cell receptor beta chain emerged from a study of glioma-infiltrating T cells (dated by TCRdb to 2016 to 2017). In the study overall: Glioma tissue, non-neoplastic brain tissue and matched peripheral blood mononuclear cells were used as sources from which TCR alpha- and beta-chain repertoires were sequenced. To gauge divergence between tissue and blood T-cell populations, every tissue-infiltrating repertoire was compared against the peripheral blood repertoire from the same patient. The paired cohort was made up of three low-grade glioma patients, eight primary glioblastoma patients and three non-glioma patients who contributed non-neoplastic brain tissue.

This clonotype has just one count. Its binding antigen is unknown. A read error may explain this, as a much larger clone is one base away. The paper's findings and limits, for the study overall: Group comparisons were based on small numbers of patients: three non-neoplastic, three low-grade glioma and eight or nine glioblastoma patients. VJ-independent divergence between tissue and blood was found to be below expectation in non-neoplastic patients but above expectation in all gliomas, particularly low-grade gliomas. Very few CDR3 sequences were found to be shared between tissue and blood, and this scarcity was attributed to high CDR3 diversity and limited sampling.

From the cysteine through the phenylalanine, the CDR3 covers 18 amino acids. Only the CDR3 portion is preserved as DNA: 54 bases, with reading frame beginning at the first base. Trimming takes 4 bases off V and 4 bases off J; junction bases not matched to a gene: 15. CDR1 and CDR2 are read off the germline V gene as MNHEY and SVGAGI. The iRepertoire nested amplicon-rescue multiplex PCR (arm-PCR) platform was used to amplify TCR alpha and beta CDR3 regions from RNA. The input for one-step reverse transcription and amplification was roughly 85-400 ng of either tissue mRNA or PBMC total RNA. After bead purification, a secondary multiplex PCR added Illumina adapters, and libraries were gel-purified between 200 and 400 bp. Demultiplexing relied on internal 6-nucleotide barcodes carried by the libraries. Sequencing of the libraries was done on an Illumina MiSeq using 2x220 or 2x250 nucleotide paired-end reads. Per the source publication's procedure: Paired reads were merged with FLASH 1.2.11 and aligned to the GRCh37 human genome with BWA-MEM before extracting TRA and TRB reads. V and J assignment used an IMGT-derived reference of cassette sequences and CDR3 motifs that included pseudogenes. Reads were translated in three frames, and productive CDR3s were defined by a C…FGXG motif without stop codons. Unique combinations of V-J cassette pair and CDR3 amino acid sequence were defined as clonotypes. Reads were filtered by Hamming distance, thresholded by each sample's sequence error rate in mapped regions. TCRdb trimmed the raw reads at Q25, called clones with MiXCR and kept productive beta chains. Entries that share a CDR3 protein sequence are merged under the most common genes and DNA. The V and J calls shown here were made by TCRdb, not taken from the authors' results. For this sample the table gives 100,000 to 150,000 distinct CDR3 sequences, of which roughly 23% were detected only once. The top ten constitute roughly 15% of the sample.

Rearrangement joined TRBV6-5 to TRBJ2-2; TRBD2 fits 7 bases in the junction. The sequenced sample was glioma tissue, nonneoplastic brain tissue, or PBMCs (not recorded which). The TCR sequence derives from a human donor with low-grade glioma or glioblastoma, undergoing nonglioma brain surgery, or in good health (not recorded which). The DNA sequence reads TGTGCCAGCAGTTTTACGGCTAGCGGCCACGCGAGCACCGGGGAGCTGTTTTTT. Its coded protein is CASSFTASGHASTGELFF.